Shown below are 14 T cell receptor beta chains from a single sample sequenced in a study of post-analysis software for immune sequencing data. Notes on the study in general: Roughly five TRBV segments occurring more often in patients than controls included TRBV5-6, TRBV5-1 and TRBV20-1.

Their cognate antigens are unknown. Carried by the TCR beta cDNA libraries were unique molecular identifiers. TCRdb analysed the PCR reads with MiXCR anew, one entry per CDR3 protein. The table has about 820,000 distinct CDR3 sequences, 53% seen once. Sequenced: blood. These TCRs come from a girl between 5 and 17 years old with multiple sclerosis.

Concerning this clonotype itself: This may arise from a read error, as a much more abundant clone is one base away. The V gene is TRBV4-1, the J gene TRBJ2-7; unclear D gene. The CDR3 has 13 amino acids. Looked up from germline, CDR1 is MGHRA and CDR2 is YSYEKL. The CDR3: CASSQEVGYKQYF. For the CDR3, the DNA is TGCGCCAGCAGCCAAGAGGTTGGCTACAAGCAGTACTTC.

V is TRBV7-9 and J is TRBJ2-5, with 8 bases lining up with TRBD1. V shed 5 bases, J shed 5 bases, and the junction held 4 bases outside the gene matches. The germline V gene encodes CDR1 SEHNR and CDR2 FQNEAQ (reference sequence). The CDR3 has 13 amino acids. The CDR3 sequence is CASSRGQAETQYF. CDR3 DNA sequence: TGTGCCAGCAGCAGGGGACAGGCGGAGACCCAGTACTTC.

The CDR3 reads CASSATGYSQETQYF. The CDR3 coding sequence is TGCGCCAGCAGCGCGACAGGGTATAGTCAAGAGACCCAGTACTTC. This chain connects TRBV5-1 to TRBJ2-5; TRBD1 agrees at 7 bases. From germline, CDR1 is SGHRS and CDR2 YFSETQ. V shed 4 bases, J shed 2 bases, and the junction held 8 bases outside the gene matches. The CDR3 length is 15 residues.

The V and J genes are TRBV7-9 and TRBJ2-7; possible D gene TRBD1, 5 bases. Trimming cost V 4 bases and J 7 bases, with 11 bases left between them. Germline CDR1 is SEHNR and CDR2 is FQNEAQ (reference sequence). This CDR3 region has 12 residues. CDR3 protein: CASSSENREQYF. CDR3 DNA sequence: TGTGCCAGCAGCTCAGAGAACAGGGAGCAGTACTTC.

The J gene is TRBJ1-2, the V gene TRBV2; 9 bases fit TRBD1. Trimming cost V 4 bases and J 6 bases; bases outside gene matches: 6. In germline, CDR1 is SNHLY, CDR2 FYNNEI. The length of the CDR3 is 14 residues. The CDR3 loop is CASSVGTGTHGYTF. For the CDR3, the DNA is TGTGCCAGCAGTGTTGGGACAGGGACCCATGGCTACACCTTC.

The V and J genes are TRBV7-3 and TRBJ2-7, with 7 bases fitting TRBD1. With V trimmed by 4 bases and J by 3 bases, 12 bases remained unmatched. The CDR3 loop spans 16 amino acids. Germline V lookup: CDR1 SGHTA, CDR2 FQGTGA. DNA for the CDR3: TGTGCCAGCAGCTCTTATGGTATGGACAGGAACTACGAGCAGTACTTC. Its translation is CASSSYGMDRNYEQYF.

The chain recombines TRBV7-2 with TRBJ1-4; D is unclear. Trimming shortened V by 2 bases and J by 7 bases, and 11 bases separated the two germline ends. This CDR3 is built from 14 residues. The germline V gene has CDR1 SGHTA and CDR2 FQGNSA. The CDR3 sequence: CASSLTRESEKLFF. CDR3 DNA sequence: TGTGCCAGCAGCTTAACCCGGGAGAGTGAAAAACTGTTTTTT.

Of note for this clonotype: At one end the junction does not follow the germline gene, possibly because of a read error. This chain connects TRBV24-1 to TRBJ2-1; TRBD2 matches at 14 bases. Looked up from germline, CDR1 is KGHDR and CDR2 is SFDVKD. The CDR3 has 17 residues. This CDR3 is CAASDPRTSGRPNEQFF. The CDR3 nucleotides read TGTGCCGCCAGTGATCCCCGGACTAGCGGGAGGCCCAATGAGCAGTTCTTC.

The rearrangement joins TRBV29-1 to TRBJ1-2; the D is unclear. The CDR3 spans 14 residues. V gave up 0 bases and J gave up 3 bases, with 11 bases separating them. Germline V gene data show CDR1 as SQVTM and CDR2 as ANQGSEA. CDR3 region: CSVEEGWMDYGYTF. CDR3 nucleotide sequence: TGCAGCGTTGAAGAAGGGTGGATGGACTATGGCTACACCTTC.

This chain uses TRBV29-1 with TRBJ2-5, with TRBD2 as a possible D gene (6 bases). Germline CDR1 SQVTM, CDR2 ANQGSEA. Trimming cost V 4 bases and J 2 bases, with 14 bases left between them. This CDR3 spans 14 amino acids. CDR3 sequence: CSVVLAPRQETQYF. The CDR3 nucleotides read TGCAGCGTTGTCCTAGCGCCAAGGCAAGAGACCCAGTACTTC.

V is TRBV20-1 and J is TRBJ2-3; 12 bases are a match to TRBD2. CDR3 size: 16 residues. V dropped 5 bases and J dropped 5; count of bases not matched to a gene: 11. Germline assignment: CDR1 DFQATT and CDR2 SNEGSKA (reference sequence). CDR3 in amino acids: CSADPSGGALGDTQYF. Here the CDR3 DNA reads TGCAGTGCTGATCCTAGCGGGGGGGCCTTGGGAGATACGCAGTATTTT.

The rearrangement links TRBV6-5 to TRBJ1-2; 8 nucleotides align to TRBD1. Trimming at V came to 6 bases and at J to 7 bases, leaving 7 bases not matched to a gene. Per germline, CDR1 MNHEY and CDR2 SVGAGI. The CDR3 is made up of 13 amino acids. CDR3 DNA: TGTGCCAGCAGGTACAGGGGGTTCTCTGGCTACACCTTC. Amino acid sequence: CASRYRGFSGYTF.

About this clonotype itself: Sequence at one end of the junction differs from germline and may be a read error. CDR3 sequence (DNA): TGCGCCAGCAGCGCCGCCTGGGACACTGGAGCTTTCTTT. Translating it yields CASSAAWDTGAFF. This chain connects TRBV5-1 to TRBJ1-1; TRBD1 is a possible D gene (6 bases). Looked up from germline, CDR1 is SGHRS and CDR2 is YFSETQ. This CDR3 contains 13 residues.

The CDR3 region is CASSLEGISTDTQYF. The DNA of the CDR3 is TGTGCCAGCAGCTTAGAGGGGATTAGCACAGATACGCAGTATTTT. The J gene is TRBJ2-3, the V gene TRBV11-2, with no clear D. Trimming removed 0 bases at V and 0 bases at J, with 7 bases between. The germline CDR1 and CDR2 sequences are SGHAT and FQNNGV. There are 15 residues in the CDR3.